A selection of T cell receptor beta chains follows, all from one sample in a study of cytomegalovirus exposure and HLA in healthy donors. Clones were read by immunoSEQ multiplex PCR, and TCRdb kept only the in-frame ones, dropping some. The table has about 130,000 clones, around 77% seen once. The sample consisted of PBMCs. These receptors all stem from a male donor in good health and CMV-seropositive. The conserved cysteine and the conserved F or W are not part of the CDR3 here. Fields, in order: V gene, D gene, CDR3 protein. A D gene is named only where the DNA matches it firmly.

V gene: TRBV6-1
D gene: TRBD1
CDR3 protein: ASSVRGRYEQY

V gene: TRBV6-4
D gene: TRBD2
CDR3 protein: ASSAGGYNEQF

V gene: TRBV15
D gene: NA
CDR3 protein: ATSRDTAAQETQY

V gene: TRBV6-5
D gene: NA
CDR3 protein: ASSQGSDQPQH

V gene: TRBV19
D gene: NA
CDR3 protein: ASEETGNNQPQH

V gene: TRBV7-3
D gene: NA
CDR3 protein: ASSLKGGGVGTDTQY

V gene: TRBV12-1
D gene: NA
CDR3 protein: ASSPQDVNTEAF

V gene: TRBV2
D gene: TRBD2
CDR3 protein: ASTREDLWEQY

V gene: TRBV6-5
D gene: TRBD1
CDR3 protein: ASSFDRGLGNTIY

V gene: TRBV28
D gene: TRBD1
CDR3 protein: ASNSRGLTGNTIY

V gene: TRBV7-9
D gene: TRBD1
CDR3 protein: SSTGGFAEAF

V gene: TRBV2
D gene: TRBD1
CDR3 protein: ASSPGQTGETQY

V gene: TRBV27
D gene: NA
CDR3 protein: ASSLQGPDNTEAF

V gene: TRBV6-5
D gene: NA
CDR3 protein: ASYHSGGYT

V gene: TRBV5-1
D gene: NA
CDR3 protein: ASSLGLGPYEQY

V gene: TRBV9
D gene: TRBD2
CDR3 protein: ASSAIAGTSNEQF

V gene: TRBV19
D gene: NA
CDR3 protein: ASSTVNTEAF

V gene: TRBV13
D gene: NA
CDR3 protein: ASSLPLGGVWNEQF

V gene: TRBV28
D gene: TRBD1
CDR3 protein: ASSTTGGED

V gene: TRBV7-8
D gene: TRBD1
CDR3 protein: ASSPGTGGREQY

V gene: TRBV9
D gene: TRBD1
CDR3 protein: ASSVVMRQGRFQNTEAF

V gene: TRBV28
D gene: TRBD2
CDR3 protein: ASTHSGGGNNEQF

V gene: TRBV18
D gene: NA
CDR3 protein: ASSPTGTSDTQY

V gene: TRBV5-1
D gene: NA
CDR3 protein: ASSLNRAPNGYEQY

V gene: TRBV5-5
D gene: NA
CDR3 protein: ASSWTGGLSPLH

V gene: TRBV2
D gene: NA
CDR3 protein: ASSGQVSNQPQH

V gene: TRBV5-4
D gene: TRBD1
CDR3 protein: ASSFTGAGYT

V gene: TRBV5-1
D gene: NA
CDR3 protein: ASSLGEDGTQY

V gene: TRBV6-1
D gene: TRBD1
CDR3 protein: ASSALTGNNSPLH

V gene: TRBV7-2
D gene: NA
CDR3 protein: ASSLAGLNEQF

V gene: TRBV27
D gene: TRBD1
CDR3 protein: ASSLSTTGAITGELF

V gene: TRBV29-1
D gene: TRBD1
CDR3 protein: SANRGVNTEAF

V gene: TRBV7-3
D gene: NA
CDR3 protein: ASSLKSGSGANVLT

V gene: TRBV6-5
D gene: NA
CDR3 protein: ASSSSGTTGNTIY

V gene: TRBV6-1
D gene: NA
CDR3 protein: ASSEAPGNYGYT

V gene: TRBV2
D gene: NA
CDR3 protein: ASRGQVREKLF

V gene: TRBV4-1
D gene: TRBD2
CDR3 protein: ASSQDPGLVAQY

V gene: TRBV10-2
D gene: NA
CDR3 protein: ASSVGSVWEQF

V gene: TRBV2
D gene: NA
CDR3 protein: ASRGAEQFDNEQF

V gene: TRBV5-5
D gene: TRBD2
CDR3 protein: ASSFPSGRQETQY

V gene: TRBV9
D gene: TRBD2
CDR3 protein: ASSVGTSGNEQF

V gene: TRBV18
D gene: TRBD1
CDR3 protein: ASSLGQGNTGELF

V gene: TRBV28
D gene: NA
CDR3 protein: ASSSTEYGYT

V gene: TRBV28
D gene: NA
CDR3 protein: ASSFSDTPRLVQY

V gene: TRBV9
D gene: NA
CDR3 protein: ASSEGPGGTEAF

V gene: TRBV2
D gene: NA
CDR3 protein: ASSVEDSTEAF